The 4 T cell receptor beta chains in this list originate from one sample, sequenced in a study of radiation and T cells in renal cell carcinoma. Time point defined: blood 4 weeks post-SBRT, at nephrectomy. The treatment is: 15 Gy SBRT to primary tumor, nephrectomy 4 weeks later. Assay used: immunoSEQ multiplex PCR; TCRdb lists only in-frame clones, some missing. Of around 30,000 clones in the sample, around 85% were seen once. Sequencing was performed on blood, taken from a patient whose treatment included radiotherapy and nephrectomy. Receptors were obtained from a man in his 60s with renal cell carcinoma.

The CDR3 sequence is CASDQQGAGAQFF. The CDR3 DNA sequence: TGTGCCAGCGATCAACAGGGGGCAGGGGCGCAGTTCTTC. The V call is TRBV6-6, the J call TRBJ2-1; 9 nucleotides align to TRBD1. The CDR3 is 13 residues long. V trimming: 8 bases; J trimming: 12 bases; junction bases outside the gene matches: 11. The germline gives CDR1 MNHNY, CDR2 SVGAGI (reference sequence).

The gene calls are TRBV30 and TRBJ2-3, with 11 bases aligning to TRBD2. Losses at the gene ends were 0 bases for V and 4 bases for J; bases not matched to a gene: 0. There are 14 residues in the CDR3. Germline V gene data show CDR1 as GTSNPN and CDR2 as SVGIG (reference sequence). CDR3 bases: TGTGCCTGGAGTGTACTAGCGGGAGCAGATACGCAGTATTTT. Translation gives CAWSVLAGADTQYF.

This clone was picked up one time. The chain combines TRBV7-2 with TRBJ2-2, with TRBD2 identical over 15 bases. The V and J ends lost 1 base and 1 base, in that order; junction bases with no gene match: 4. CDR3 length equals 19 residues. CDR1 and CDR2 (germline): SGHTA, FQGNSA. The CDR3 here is CASSLDGLAGGGNTGELFF. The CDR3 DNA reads TGTGCCAGCAGCTTAGACGGACTAGCGGGAGGGGGGAACACCGGGGAGCTGTTTTTT.

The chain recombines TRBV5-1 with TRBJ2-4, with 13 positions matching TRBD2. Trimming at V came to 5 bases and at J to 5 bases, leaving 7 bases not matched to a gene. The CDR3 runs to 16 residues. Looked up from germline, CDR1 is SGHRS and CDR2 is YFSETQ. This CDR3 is CASSHGLAGEENIQYF. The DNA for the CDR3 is TGCGCCAGCAGTCACGGACTAGCGGGAGAGGAAAACATTCAGTACTTC.